This T cell receptor (beta chain) was identified in a study of Graves' ophthalmopathy and Graves' hyperthyroidism. This clonotype has at least ten counts. Trimming left V 1 base short and J 1 base short, with 9 bases between. The CDR3 runs 15 residues. CDR1 SGDLS and CDR2 YYNGEE come from the germline V gene. CDR3 regions of TCR beta were amplified from RNA transcripts. HTBI primers were used in a first-round RT-PCR, which preceded a second-round multiplex PCR. TCRdb recomputed calls from the multiplex PCR reads with MiXCR, one row per CDR3 protein. The sample has 300,000 to 400,000 distinct CDR3 sequences, about a sixth seen once.

V is TRBV9 and J is TRBJ1-5; D ambiguous. Sequencing was performed on peripheral blood. This TCR was sampled from an adult man with Graves' ophthalmopathy. The CDR3 reads CASSVTPRSNQPQHF. CDR3 nucleotides: TGTGCCAGCAGCGTAACTCCGCGGAGCAATCAGCCCCAGCATTTT. Full variable domain (outside the CDR3, taken from reference TRBV9 and TRBJ1-5): DSGVTQTPKHLITATGQRVTLRCSPRSGDLSVYWYQQSLDQGLQFLIQYYNGEERAKGNILERFSAQQFPDLHSELNLSSLELGDSALYFCASSVTPRSNQPQHFGDGTRLSIL.